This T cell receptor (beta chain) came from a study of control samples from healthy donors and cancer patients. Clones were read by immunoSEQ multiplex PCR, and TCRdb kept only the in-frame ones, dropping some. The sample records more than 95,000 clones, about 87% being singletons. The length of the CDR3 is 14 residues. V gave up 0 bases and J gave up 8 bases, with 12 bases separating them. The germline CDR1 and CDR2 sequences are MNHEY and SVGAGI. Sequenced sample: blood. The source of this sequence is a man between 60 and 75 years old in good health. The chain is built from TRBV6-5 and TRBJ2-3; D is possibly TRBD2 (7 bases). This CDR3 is CASSYSGGGSTQYF. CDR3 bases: TGTGCCAGCAGTTACTCGGGCGGGGGCTCTACGCAGTATTTT.